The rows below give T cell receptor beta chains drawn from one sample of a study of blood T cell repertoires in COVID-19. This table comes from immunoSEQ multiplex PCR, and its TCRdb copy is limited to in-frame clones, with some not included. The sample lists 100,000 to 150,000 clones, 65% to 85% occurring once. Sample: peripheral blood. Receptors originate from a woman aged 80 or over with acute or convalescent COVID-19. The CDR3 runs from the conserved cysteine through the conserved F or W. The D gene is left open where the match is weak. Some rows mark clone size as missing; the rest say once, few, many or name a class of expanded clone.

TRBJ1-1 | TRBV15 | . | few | CATSSLMSRGEAFF | TGTGCCACCAGCAGCCTAATGTCCCGGGGTGAAGCTTTCTTT
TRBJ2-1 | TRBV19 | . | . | CASSSEDNEQFF | TGTGCCAGTAGTAGTGAGGACAATGAGCAGTTCTTC
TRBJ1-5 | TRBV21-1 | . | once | CASSKDDSEEGFGNQPQHF | TGTGCCAGCAGCAAAGACGACTCGGAAGAAGGCTTCGGCAATCAGCCCCAGCATTTT
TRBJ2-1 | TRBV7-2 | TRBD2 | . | CASSTRLAGEGEQFF | TGTGCCAGCAGCACCCGACTAGCGGGAGAGGGAGAGCAGTTCTTC
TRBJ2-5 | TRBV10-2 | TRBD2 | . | CASSQVLSGRAGETQYF | TGCGCCAGCAGTCAGGTGTTGTCCGGGAGGGCCGGGGAGACCCAGTACTTC
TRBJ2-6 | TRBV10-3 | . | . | CAIRTGNRAGANVLTF | TGTGCCATCAGGACCGGAAACAGGGCTGGGGCCAACGTCCTGACTTTC
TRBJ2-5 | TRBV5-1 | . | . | CASSLALDSQETQYF | TGCGCCAGCAGCTTGGCCTTGGACTCCCAAGAGACCCAGTACTTC
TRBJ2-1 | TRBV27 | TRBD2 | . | CASSTWTSGRLNEQFF | TGTGCCAGCAGTACCTGGACTAGCGGGAGGCTCAATGAGCAGTTCTTC
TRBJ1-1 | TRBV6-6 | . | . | CASSSETGNTEAFF | TGTGCCAGCAGTTCCGAGACAGGAAACACTGAAGCTTTCTTT
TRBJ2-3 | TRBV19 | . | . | CASSSARTDTQYF | TGTGCCAGTAGTAGCGCTCGTACAGATACGCAGTATTTT
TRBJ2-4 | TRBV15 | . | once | CATSREDLQKLAKNIQYF | TGTGCCACCAGCAGAGAAGACCTACAGAAATTAGCCAAAAACATTCAGTACTTC
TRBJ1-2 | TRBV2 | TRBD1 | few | CASIRDSGFYGYTF | TGTGCCAGCATTAGGGACAGCGGATTCTATGGCTACACCTTC
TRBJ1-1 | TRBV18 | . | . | CASSPNAGPNTEAFF | TGTGCCAGCTCACCAAATGCAGGGCCGAACACTGAAGCTTTCTTT
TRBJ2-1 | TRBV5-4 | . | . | CASSRWESSYNEQFF | TGTGCCAGCTCAAGGTGGGAGAGCTCCTACAATGAGCAGTTCTTC
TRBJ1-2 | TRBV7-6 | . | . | CASSGAGSPLYGYTF | TGTGCCAGCAGCGGTGCGGGGTCCCCCCTCTATGGCTACACCTTC
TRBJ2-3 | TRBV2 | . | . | CASSDRSRGPTDTQYF | TGTGCCAGCAGTGATCGGAGCAGAGGGCCCACAGATACGCAGTATTTT
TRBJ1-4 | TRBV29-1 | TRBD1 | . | CSGSGGSGEKLFF | TGCAGCGGCTCAGGGGGTTCTGGTGAAAAACTGTTTTTT
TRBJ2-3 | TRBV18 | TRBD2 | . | CASSGTRSTDTQYF | TGTGCCAGCTCGGGGACTAGGAGCACAGATACGCAGTATTTT
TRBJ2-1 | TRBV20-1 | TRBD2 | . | CSASRGLAGGNEQFF | TGCAGTGCTAGTCGGGGACTAGCGGGAGGCAATGAGCAGTTCTTC
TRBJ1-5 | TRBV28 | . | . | CASKPPGSGNQPQHF | TGTGCCAGCAAGCCCCCGGGGTCGGGAAATCAGCCCCAGCATTTT
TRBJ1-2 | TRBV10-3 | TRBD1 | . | CAISELDREGYTF | TGTGCCATCAGTGAGCTAGACAGGGAAGGCTACACCTTC
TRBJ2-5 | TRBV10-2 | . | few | CASSEREETQYF | TGCGCCAGCAGTGAAAGAGAAGAGACCCAGTACTTC
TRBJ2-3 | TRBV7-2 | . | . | CASSLVAGSPRDTQYF | TGTGCCAGCAGCTTAGTCGCGGGATCTCCTAGGGATACGCAGTATTTT
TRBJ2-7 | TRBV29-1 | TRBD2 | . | CSVANSGLEQYF | TGCAGCGTCGCCAATAGCGGGCTCGAGCAGTACTTC
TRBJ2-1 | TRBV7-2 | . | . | CASSLVRTSSYNEQFF | TGTGCCAGCAGCTTAGTTAGGACTTCCTCCTACAATGAGCAGTTCTTC
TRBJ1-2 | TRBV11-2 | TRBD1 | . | CASSFRGQVDGYTF | TGTGCCAGCAGCTTCAGGGGACAGGTCGATGGCTACACCTTC
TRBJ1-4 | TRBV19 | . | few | CASSMDSREKLFF | TGTGCCAGTAGTATGGACAGTCGCGAAAAACTGTTTTTT